Shown below are 20 T cell receptor beta chains from a single sample sequenced in a study of identical twins. TCRdb called the 5' RACE reads again in MiXCR, with one record for every CDR3 protein. The sample shows some 570,000 distinct CDR3 sequences, around 20% of them seen only once. These data were also reused for a study on yellow fever vaccine responses in identical twins.

Sequenced: CD4+ T cells sorted from blood. Receptors originate from a woman between 18 and 29 years old in good health.

This chain uses TRBV15 with TRBJ2-5; 11 bases align to TRBD1. CDR1 LNHNV and CDR2 YYDKDF come from the germline V gene (reference sequence). The CDR3 spans 14 residues. The V segment lost 6 bases and the J segment 5 bases; nucleotides outside the gene matches: 5. CDR3: CATRRDRGGETQYF. Here the CDR3 DNA reads TGTGCCACCAGGCGGGACAGGGGGGGTGAGACCCAGTACTTC.

V and J are TRBV10-3 and TRBJ2-7; 7 bases are shared with TRBD1. The germline V gene encodes CDR1 ENHRY and CDR2 SYGVKD. V was clipped by 7 bases and J by 3 bases; unmatched bases: 6. The CDR3 runs to 13 residues. Here the CDR3 reads CAIKPGQYYEQYF. The CDR3 DNA reads TGTGCCATCAAACCGGGACAGTACTACGAGCAGTACTTC.

This clonotype was detected many times. This chain connects TRBV5-1 to TRBJ1-5; no firm D call. The CDR3 totals 15 residues. CDR1 is SGHRS, CDR2 YFSETQ, per germline. The V end lost 0 bases, the J end lost 0 bases, and 7 bases lay between the germline ends. The CDR3 bases are TGCGCCAGCAGCTTGGACGGAGATAGCAATCAGCCCCAGCATTTT. Translating it yields CASSLDGDSNQPQHF.

This clonotype was observed a few times. V is TRBV9 and J is TRBJ2-7; tentatively, D is TRBD1 (5 bases). V lost 4 bases and J lost 7, with 24 bases in between. This CDR3 is 16 amino acids long. Germline lookup yields CDR1 SGDLS and CDR2 YYNGEE. CDR3 sequence: CASSSRTGLLKGEQYF. Here the CDR3 DNA reads TGTGCCAGCAGCTCCCGAACCGGGCTCCTGAAGGGGGAGCAGTACTTC. Drawing the rest from reference TRBV9 and TRBJ2-7, the complete variable domain is DSGVTQTPKHLITATGQRVTLRCSPRSGDLSVYWYQQSLDQGLQFLIQYYNGEERAKGNILERFSAQQFPDLHSELNLSSLELGDSALYFCASSSRTGLLKGEQYFGPGTRLTVT.

This clonotype was detected ten times or more. This chain connects TRBV4-1 to TRBJ1-1; no definite D call. CDR3 length: 13 residues. V was pared by 1 base and J by 6 bases, with 9 bases between. Looked up from germline, CDR1 is MGHRA and CDR2 is YSYEKL. This CDR3 reads CASSQVSNSEAFF. The CDR3 nucleotides read TGCGCCAGCAGCCAAGTTTCGAATTCTGAAGCTTTCTTT.

The genes are TRBV4-2 and TRBJ2-7, with 7 bases that match TRBD2. The ends lost 3 bases at V and 3 bases at J; junction bases unmatched: 17. CDR3 length: 18 residues. In germline, CDR1 is LGHNA, CDR2 YNFKEQ. The CDR3 sequence is CASSQPPRGGLVGYEQYF. The CDR3, as DNA: TGTGCCAGCAGCCAGCCACCCCGGGGAGGGCTGGTGGGCTACGAGCAGTACTTC.

This sequence joins TRBV28 and TRBJ2-3; D perhaps matches TRBD1 (6 bases). V gave up 3 bases and J gave up 4 bases, with 17 bases separating them. The CDR3 is made up of 16 amino acids. Germline CDR1 MDHEN, CDR2 SYDVKM. Here the CDR3 DNA reads TGTGCCAGCAGTTTGGGGGCAGGGAGCAATGCAGATACGCAGTATTTT. This translates into CASSLGAGSNADTQYF.

This chain connects TRBV29-1 to TRBJ2-1, with D perhaps matching TRBD1 or TRBD2 (5 bases each). Germline CDR1 SQVTM, CDR2 ANQGSEA. V was cut by 6 bases and J by 7 bases, with 13 bases left in between. The CDR3 runs 12 residues. CDR3 sequence reads: CSVDWAGNEQFF. The DNA for the CDR3 is TGCAGCGTGGACTGGGCAGGGAATGAGCAGTTCTTC.

J is TRBJ1-2 and V is TRBV5-5, with TRBD1 matching over 8 bases. Germline CDR1 is SGHKS and CDR2 is YYEKEE (reference sequence). Trimming took 3 bases from V and 3 from J; bases not matched to a gene: 7. The CDR3 has 15 residues. The CDR3 DNA reads TGTGCCAGCAGCTCCGGACAGGGTCGTGACTATGGCTACACCTTC. It is translated as CASSSGQGRDYGYTF.

DNA for the CDR3: TGTGCCAGCTCCGGGGAGGGCCCAGATACGCAGTATTTT. Residues: CASSGEGPDTQYF. The chain employs TRBV6-2 or TRBV6-3 and TRBJ2-3; 7 bases are a match to TRBD2. Trimming took 8 bases from V and 4 from J; bases not matched to a gene: 6. Germline CDR1 is MNHEY and CDR2 is SVGEGT. The CDR3 runs to 13 residues.

V and J are TRBV4-1 and TRBJ2-3; 7 nucleotides agree with TRBD2. Germline lookup yields CDR1 MGHRA and CDR2 YSYEKL. CDR3 length: 16 amino acids. With V trimmed by 6 bases and J by 4 bases, 13 bases remained unmatched. DNA of the CDR3: TGCGCCAGCAGTCCTACCCCCCGGGGGAGGGCAGATACGCAGTATTTT. Translation gives CASSPTPRGRADTQYF.

This chain connects TRBV5-1 to TRBJ2-7, with 15 bases that match TRBD2. Germline trimming cut 6 bases from V and 2 bases from J; bases unmatched to any gene: 9. There are 17 residues in the CDR3. Looked up from germline, CDR1 is SGHRS and CDR2 is YFSETQ. The CDR3 DNA follows: TGCGCCAGCACCCCGGGACTAGCGGGAGGTTTTACCTACGAGCAGTACTTC. Its translation is CASTPGLAGGFTYEQYF.

As concerns this clonotype: The junction departs from the called germline gene at one end, perhaps through a read error. V and J are TRBV5-1 and TRBJ2-7; D assignment may be TRBD1 or TRBD2 (5 bases each). The CDR3 consists of 16 residues. Per the germline V gene, CDR1 is SGHRS and CDR2 is YFSETQ. CDR3 DNA sequence: TGCGCCAGCAGCTCCTCATCCCTGGGGACCTCCTACGAGCAGCACTTC. Translated: CASSSSSLGTSYEQHF.

This clonotype has only a few counts. V gene TRBV12-3 or TRBV12-4 combines with J gene TRBJ1-1, with D perhaps TRBD1 (5 bases). The V and J ends lost 2 bases and 6 bases respectively, with 16 bases between them. The CDR3 spans 15 residues. The CDR3 loop is CASSLRQTDFAEAFF. CDR3 nucleotide sequence: TGTGCCAGCAGTTTAAGACAGACTGACTTTGCTGAAGCTTTCTTT.

This rearrangement joins TRBV11-2 to TRBJ2-2, with unresolved D. The V and J ends lost 4 bases and 6 bases respectively, with 18 bases between them. The CDR3 runs 16 residues. Germline V lookup: CDR1 SGHAT, CDR2 FQNNGV. CDR3 protein: CASSYRPSPDAGELFF. The CDR3 DNA follows: TGTGCCAGCAGCTACCGACCGTCCCCGGATGCCGGGGAGCTGTTTTTT.

The chain recombines TRBV7-9 with TRBJ2-1; 7 bases line up with TRBD1. CDR3 size: 17 residues. V lost 1 base and J lost 3; bases outside the gene matches: 9. The germline gives CDR1 SEHNR, CDR2 FQNEAQ (reference sequence). CDR3: CASSLGTLRQGYNEQFF. CDR3 DNA sequence: TGTGCCAGCAGCTTAGGCACGCTAAGACAGGGCTACAATGAGCAGTTCTTC.

The chain recombines TRBV7-9 with TRBJ1-6; 7 nucleotides line up with TRBD1. Germline-derived CDR1 and CDR2 are SEHNR and FQNEAQ (reference sequence). V dropped 3 bases and J dropped 5; count of bases not matched to a gene: 1. The CDR3 sequence is 14 residues long. The CDR3 spells CASSLGTDNSPLHF. DNA of the CDR3: TGTGCCAGCAGCTTGGGGACAGATAATTCACCCCTCCACTTT.

A few counts support this clonotype. The chain couples TRBV28 to TRBJ2-3; D unclear. Germline V gene data show CDR1 as MDHEN and CDR2 as SYDVKM. Trimming cost V 6 bases and J 1 base, with 17 bases left between them. The CDR3 runs 16 residues. For the CDR3, the DNA is TGTGCCAGCAGCCACCTATTTCCGGGCCGCACAGATACGCAGTATTTT. This codes for CASSHLFPGRTDTQYF.

The chain carries TRBV19 and TRBJ1-5, with TRBD1 matching 11 bases. CDR3 size: 16 residues. CDR1 and CDR2 (germline): LNHDA, SQIVND (reference sequence). The trim removed 6 bases at V and 2 bases at J, leaving 6 bases unmatched. The CDR3 coding sequence is TGTGCCAGTAGCCCCGGGACAGGGGGAGGCAATCAGCCCCAGCATTTT. Its translation: CASSPGTGGGNQPQHF.

The chain links TRBV7-9 to TRBJ2-1; no clear D. This CDR3 has 14 amino acids. CDR1 is SEHNR, CDR2 FQNEAQ, per germline (reference sequence). The ends were cut back, 2 bases at V and 4 bases at J, with 9 bases in the middle. The CDR3 spells CASSLTTIYNEQFF. CDR3 DNA sequence: TGTGCCAGCAGCTTAACCACTATTTACAATGAGCAGTTCTTC.